These 29 T cell receptor beta chains were all obtained from the same sample, sequenced in a study of T cells in Graves' hyperthyroidism and ophthalmopathy. The investigators amplified TCR beta CDR3 regions from RNA transcripts. During a first-round RT-PCR of the TCR CDR3, the HTBI primer set was used. TCRdb reanalysed the multiplex PCR reads using MiXCR and keeps one entry per CDR3 protein. The repertoire consists of about 640,000 distinct CDR3 sequences, with approximately 42% occurring once and the leading ten covering about 7.7%. Sequencing input: peripheral blood or thyroid tissue (not recorded which). These receptors all come from an adult man with Graves' disease, either hyperthyroidism or ophthalmopathy (not recorded which).

Many counts were recorded for this clonotype. V and J are TRBV7-9 and TRBJ1-1, with no clear D. V was shortened by 5 bases and J by 3 bases, with 4 bases between the two germline ends. Germline loops: CDR1 SEHNR, CDR2 FQNEAQ (reference sequence). The CDR3 runs to 11 residues. CDR3: CASSLYTEAFF. For the CDR3, the DNA is TGTGCCAGCAGCCTCTACACTGAAGCTTTCTTT.

This clonotype appeared many times. V and J are TRBV29-1 and TRBJ2-5; perhaps TRBD2 as D (7 bases). Germline CDR1 SQVTM, CDR2 ANQGSEA. The germline V and J ends were trimmed by 5 bases and 4 bases, with 14 bases remaining between them. CDR3 length: 13 amino acids. CDR3 in DNA: TGCAGCGTTCGAGGGGGGAGGGGAGAGACCCAGTACTTC. This translates into CSVRGGRGETQYF. Looking up the rest from reference TRBV29-1 and TRBJ2-5 gives the full variable domain: SAVISQKPSRDICQRGTSLTIQCQVDSQVTMMFWYRQQPGQSLTLIATANQGSEATYESGFVIDKFPISRPNLTFSTLTVSNMSPEDSSIYLCSVRGGRGETQYFGPGTRLLVL.

This chain joins TRBV29-1 and TRBJ1-1, with D tentatively TRBD1 (5 bases). V dropped 5 bases and J dropped 3 bases, with 22 bases sitting between them. Germline CDR1 SQVTM, CDR2 ANQGSEA. CDR3 length: 16 residues. CDR3 loop: CSVLGTRRFPDTEAFF. The CDR3 region has the DNA TGCAGCGTTCTTGGGACCAGGCGGTTTCCGGACACTGAAGCTTTCTTT.

A note on this clonotype: Just one base apart from a much larger clone, this may be a read error. The CDR3, as DNA: TGTGCCAGCAGTCTACAGGGTGGTGGAAACACCATATATTTT. Encoded protein: CASSLQGGGNTIYF. The V call is TRBV12-3 or TRBV12-4, the J call TRBJ1-3; a possible D gene is TRBD1 (6 bases). Trimming shortened V by 5 bases and J by 3 bases, and 11 bases separated the two germline ends. This CDR3 is built from 14 residues.

This clonotype was recorded a few times. This chain uses TRBV20-1 with TRBJ2-5; TRBD1 matches at 12 bases. V shed 3 bases and J 7 bases; nucleotides not matched to a gene: 12. The V gene's germline CDR1 is DFQATT and CDR2 SNEGSKA (reference sequence). This CDR3 has 16 residues. The CDR3 bases are TGCAGTGCTAGCTGCCTCGGGACAGGGGGCATCGGGACCCAGTACTTC. Encoded protein: CSASCLGTGGIGTQYF.

This clonotype was detected many times. The rearrangement uses TRBV10-3 and TRBJ2-7; D uncertain. Germline loops: CDR1 ENHRY, CDR2 SYGVKD. The length of the CDR3 is 13 residues. V was cut by 2 bases and J by 5 bases, with 10 bases left in between. The CDR3 DNA sequence: TGTGCCATCAGTGAGGGTCCACGGAACGAGCAGTACTTC. This codes for CAISEGPRNEQYF.

V and J are TRBV9 and TRBJ1-1, with 9 bases fitting TRBD1. V lost 3 bases to trimming and J lost 11 bases; unmatched junction nucleotides: 2. Per germline, CDR1 SGDLS and CDR2 YYNGEE. The CDR3 has 11 residues. The CDR3 nucleotides are TGTGCCAGCAGCGGGACAGGGGAGGCTTTCTTT. This codes for CASSGTGEAFF.

Regarding this clonotype: At one end the junction does not follow the germline gene, possibly because of a read error. The chain joins TRBV5-5 to TRBJ1-1, with 7 bases aligning to TRBD1. CDR1 and CDR2 from the germline V gene are SGHKS and YYEKEE (reference sequence). The CDR3 covers 15 residues. CDR3 DNA: TGCGCCAGCAACCAACTGACAGGGCAAAACACTGAAGCTTCCTTT. Protein product: CASNQLTGQNTEASF.

V is TRBV25-1 and J is TRBJ1-4; a weak D match, TRBD1 (5 bases). CDR3 length: 14 residues. With 5 bases removed from V and 3 bases from J, the gap between germline ends came to 10 bases. CDR1 is MGHDK and CDR2 is SYGVNS in the germline V gene. The CDR3 is CASSKAGPNEKLFF. CDR3 nucleotides: TGTGCCAGCAGTAAAGCAGGGCCTAATGAAAAACTGTTTTTT.

This chain uses TRBV19 with TRBJ1-5; 10 positions match TRBD1. Germline-derived CDR1 and CDR2 are LNHDA and SQIVND (reference sequence). V lost 7 bases and J lost 5; bases outside the gene matches: 5. The CDR3 length is 14 residues. This chain's CDR3 is CASTGQGVDQPQHF. Here the CDR3 DNA reads TGTGCCAGTACCGGACAGGGGGTTGATCAGCCCCAGCATTTT.

This chain joins TRBV2 and TRBJ1-3, with 8 nucleotides matching TRBD1. Germline loops: CDR1 SNHLY, CDR2 FYNNEI. V shed 6 bases and J 0 bases; nucleotides not matched to a gene: 19. The CDR3 length is 20 residues. The CDR3 coding sequence is TGTGCCAGCAGCCACCCCCAACAGGGGGACAGAGCCAACTCTGGAAACACCATATATTTT. It specifies CASSHPQQGDRANSGNTIYF.

To note about this clonotype: This may stem from a read error, because a much larger clone lies one nucleotide away. The J gene is TRBJ2-7, the V gene TRBV20-1; TRBD2 aligns across 7 bases. The CDR3 contains 14 residues. Germline V lookup: CDR1 DFQATT, CDR2 SNEGSKA (reference sequence). CDR3 DNA sequence: TGCAGAGCTAGAGGGGCTAGCGGAGCCTACGAGCAGTACTTC. This encodes CRARGASGAYEQYF.

J is TRBJ1-6 and V is TRBV29-1, with 12 bases aligning to TRBD1. Germline V lookup: CDR1 SQVTM, CDR2 ANQGSEA. The CDR3 spans 15 residues. The J segment lost 7 bases and the V segment lost 4 bases, leaving 5 bases of the junction unmatched. CDR3 sequence reads: CSVGGGQGANSPLHF. The CDR3 region has the DNA TGCAGCGTTGGGGGGGGACAGGGGGCAAATTCACCCCTCCACTTT. Looking up the rest from reference TRBV29-1 and TRBJ1-6 gives the full variable domain: SAVISQKPSRDICQRGTSLTIQCQVDSQVTMMFWYRQQPGQSLTLIATANQGSEATYESGFVIDKFPISRPNLTFSTLTVSNMSPEDSSIYLCSVGGGQGANSPLHFGNGTRLTVT.

This clonotype has a count of ten or more. This chain uses TRBV7-2 with TRBJ1-2; 9 bases align to TRBD1. The CDR3 is 15 amino acids. The trim removed 5 bases at V and 2 bases at J, leaving 6 bases unmatched. Germline V gives CDR1 SGHTA, CDR2 FQGNSA. CDR3 region: CASSPWDRDNYGYTF. The CDR3 DNA follows: TGTGCCAGCAGCCCTTGGGACAGGGACAACTATGGCTACACCTTC.

This rearrangement joins TRBV20-1 to TRBJ2-5, with D possibly being TRBD1 or TRBD2 (6 bases each). The CDR3 contains 16 residues. Trimming cost V 1 base and J 2 bases, with 17 bases left between them. From germline, CDR1 is DFQATT and CDR2 SNEGSKA (reference sequence). CDR3 region: CSARGLMEGGQETQYF. The CDR3 DNA reads TGCAGTGCTAGAGGTCTCATGGAGGGGGGACAAGAGACCCAGTACTTC.

The V gene is TRBV10-2, the J gene TRBJ1-4, with D possibly TRBD1 on 6 matching bases. This CDR3 has 15 residues. Germline loops: CDR1 WSHSY, CDR2 SAAADI. V was pared by 6 bases and J by 7 bases, with 18 bases between. CDR3 bases: TGCGCCAGCAGACTCGGAGGACAGAGTCCTGAAAAACTGTTTTTT. Encoded protein: CASRLGGQSPEKLFF.

This clonotype was detected ten times or more. The chain is built from TRBV5-1 and TRBJ1-5; D not certain. The CDR3 is 13 amino acids. Trimming shortened V by 4 bases and J by 5 bases, and 10 bases separated the two germline ends. The germline V gene has CDR1 SGHRS and CDR2 YFSETQ. Here the CDR3 reads CASSLGSDQPQHF. The CDR3 nucleotides are TGCGCCAGCAGCCTGGGGTCGGATCAGCCCCAGCATTTT.

This chain connects TRBV7-9 to TRBJ1-6; maybe TRBD1 (6 bases). CDR1 and CDR2 from the germline V gene are SEHNR and FQNEAQ (reference sequence). This CDR3 has 15 residues. With 5 bases removed from V and 10 bases from J, the gap between germline ends came to 18 bases. CDR3 bases: TGTGCCAGCAGCCAAACACAGGACAGTACCTCACCCCTCCACTTT. Its protein product is CASSQTQDSTSPLHF. Supplemented by reference TRBV7-9 and TRBJ1-6, the full variable domain reads DTGVSQNPRHKITKRGQNVTFRCDPISEHNRLYWYRQTLGQGPEFLTYFQNEAQLEKSRLLSDRFSAERPKGSFSTLEIQRTEQGDSAMYLCASSQTQDSTSPLHFGNGTRLTVT.

This clonotype was counted only a few times. An end of the junction does not agree with germline; a read error may underlie this. V usage is TRBV5-1 and J usage is TRBJ1-6; the match to TRBD1 covers 10 bases. The CDR3 has 14 amino acids. Germline V gene sequence: CDR1 SGHRS, CDR2 YFSETQ. CDR3 nucleotide sequence: TGTGCTAGCAGCTTAGGGACAGGGGAAGGAACCCTCCACTTT. Translated: CASSLGTGEGTLHF.

As to this clonotype: Just one base apart from a much larger clone, this may be a read error. The chain couples TRBV7-9 to TRBJ2-6; tentatively, D is TRBD1 or TRBD2 (6 bases each). The germline V gene encodes CDR1 SEHNR and CDR2 FQNEAQ (reference sequence). The CDR3 totals 16 residues. The CDR3 DNA is TGTGCCAGCAGCTATCCCCAGGGGACTGGGGCCAACGCCCTGACTTTC. Amino acids: CASSYPQGTGANALTF.

This clonotype has a count of ten or more. The chain uses TRBV7-2 and TRBJ1-5; D is unresolved. Looked up from germline, CDR1 is SGHTA and CDR2 is FQGNSA. V lost 1 base, J lost 7 bases, and 14 bases lay in between. The CDR3 covers 15 residues. The CDR3 loop reads CASSLVMGRRQPQHF. The CDR3 coding sequence is TGTGCCAGCAGCTTAGTAATGGGGAGGCGGCAGCCCCAGCATTTT.

This clonotype has just one count. This clone may be a read error of a much larger clone one base away. The genes are TRBV12-5 and TRBJ1-2, with D possibly being TRBD1 (5 bases). The CDR3 length is 14 residues. Per the germline V gene, CDR1 is LGHNT and CDR2 is FRNRAP. CDR3 sequence (DNA): TGTGCCAGCACCCTGCGAAGGGGCCGGGATGGCTGCACCTTC. Protein sequence: CASTLRRGRDGCTF.

The chain uses TRBV7-6 and TRBJ1-1; D might be TRBD1 (6 bases). Between the trimmed V and J ends, which lost 5 bases and 5 bases, there was a span of 18 bases. The CDR3 length is 15 residues. Germline-derived CDR1 and CDR2 are SGHVS and FNYEAQ. CDR3 in DNA: TGTGCCAGCAGCCCCCGTTTGGGGGCCTGGACTGAAGCTTTCTTT. Translation gives CASSPRLGAWTEAFF.

The V call is TRBV20-1, the J call TRBJ2-7; 11 nucleotides match TRBD1. The CDR3 contains 13 residues. Germline loops: CDR1 DFQATT, CDR2 SNEGSKA (reference sequence). V dropped 7 bases and J dropped 2; count of bases not matched to a gene: 4. CDR3 sequence reads: CSVTGQGAYEQYF. The DNA of the CDR3 is TGCAGTGTGACGGGACAGGGGGCCTACGAGCAGTACTTC.

Here the CDR3 reads CASSRTGMDTGELFF. The CDR3 bases are TGTGCCAGCAGCAGAACAGGGATGGACACCGGGGAGCTGTTTTTT. The chain links TRBV11-2 to TRBJ2-2; perhaps TRBD1 as D (6 bases). Germline V gene sequence: CDR1 SGHAT, CDR2 FQNNGV. The length of the CDR3 is 15 residues. The ends were cut back, 5 bases at V and 3 bases at J, with 13 bases in the middle.

CDR3 sequence: CASKAGGGFNQPQHF. CDR3 DNA: TGTGCCAGCAAGGCCGGGGGCGGTTTCAATCAGCCCCAGCATTTT. The gene calls are TRBV2 and TRBJ1-5, with a possible D match to TRBD1 (6 bases). The CDR3 is 15 residues long. Germline loops: CDR1 SNHLY, CDR2 FYNNEI. V lost 7 bases, J lost 3 bases, and 16 bases lay in between.

The chain links TRBV9 to TRBJ2-2; TRBD1 matches at 8 bases. Germline trimming cut 0 bases from V and 0 bases from J; bases unmatched to any gene: 4. The CDR3 is 17 amino acids. CDR1 is SGDLS, CDR2 YYNGEE, per germline. The CDR3: CASSVAGGQANTGELFF. CDR3 DNA sequence: TGTGCCAGCAGCGTAGCAGGGGGACAGGCGAACACCGGGGAGCTGTTTTTT.

This clonotype was counted between two and nine times. V usage is TRBV11-2 and J usage is TRBJ1-6; D may be TRBD1 (5 bases). The CDR3 extends over 15 amino acids. Trimming cost V 5 bases and J 0 bases, with 8 bases left between them. Germline V CDR1 and CDR2: SGHAT, FQNNGV. CDR3: CASSPGHSYNSPLHF. The DNA for the CDR3 is TGTGCCAGCAGCCCCGGACACTCCTATAATTCACCCCTCCACTTT.

As to this clonotype: The conserved phenylalanine or tryptophan normally closing the CDR3 is absent here, so this likely arose from a read error. The chain has TRBV10-3 and TRBJ1-1; TRBD1 might be the D (5 bases). CDR3 length: 16 amino acids. The germline CDR1 and CDR2 sequences are ENHRY and SYGVKD. As DNA, the CDR3 is TGTGCCACCAGTGGGGGGACTGGGGGACTCCCCACTGAAGCTTTCCTT. Translated: CATSGGTGGLPTEAFL.